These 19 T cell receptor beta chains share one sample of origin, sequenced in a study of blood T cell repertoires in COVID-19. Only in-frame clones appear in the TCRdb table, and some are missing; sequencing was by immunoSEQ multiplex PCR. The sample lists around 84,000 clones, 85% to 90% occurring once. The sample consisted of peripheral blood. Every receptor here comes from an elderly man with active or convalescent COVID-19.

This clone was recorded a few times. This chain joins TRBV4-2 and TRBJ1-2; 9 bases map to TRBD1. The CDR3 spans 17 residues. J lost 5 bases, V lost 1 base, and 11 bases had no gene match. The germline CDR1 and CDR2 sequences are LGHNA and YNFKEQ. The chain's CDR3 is CASSQARATGGLYGYTF. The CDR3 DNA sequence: TGTGCCAGCAGCCAAGCCCGAGCCACAGGGGGCCTATATGGCTACACCTTC.

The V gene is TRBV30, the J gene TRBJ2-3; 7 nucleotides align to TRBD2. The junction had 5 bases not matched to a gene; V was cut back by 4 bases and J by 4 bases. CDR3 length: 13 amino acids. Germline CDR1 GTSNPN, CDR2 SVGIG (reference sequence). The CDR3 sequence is CAWIRGVSDTQYF. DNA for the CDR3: TGTGCCTGGATACGGGGGGTTTCAGATACGCAGTATTTT.

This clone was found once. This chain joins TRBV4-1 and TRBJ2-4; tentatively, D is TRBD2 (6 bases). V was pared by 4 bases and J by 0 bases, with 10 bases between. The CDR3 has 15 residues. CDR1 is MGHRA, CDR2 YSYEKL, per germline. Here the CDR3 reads CASSREAGAKNIQYF. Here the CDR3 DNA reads TGCGCCAGCAGCCGAGAAGCGGGAGCCAAAAACATTCAGTACTTC.

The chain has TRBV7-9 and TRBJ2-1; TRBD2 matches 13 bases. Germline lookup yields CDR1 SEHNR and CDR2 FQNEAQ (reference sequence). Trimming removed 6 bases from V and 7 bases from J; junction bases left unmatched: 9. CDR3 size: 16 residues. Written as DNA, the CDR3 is TGTGCCAGCAGTAAATCCGGGACTAGCGGGAATAATGAGCAGTTCTTC. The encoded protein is CASSKSGTSGNNEQFF.

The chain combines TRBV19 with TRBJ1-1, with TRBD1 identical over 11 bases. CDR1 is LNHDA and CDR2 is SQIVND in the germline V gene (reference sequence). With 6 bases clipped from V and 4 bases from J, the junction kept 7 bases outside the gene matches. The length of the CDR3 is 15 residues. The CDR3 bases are TGTGCCAGTAGATCGGACAGGGGGCTGACCACTGAAGCTTTCTTT. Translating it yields CASRSDRGLTTEAFF.

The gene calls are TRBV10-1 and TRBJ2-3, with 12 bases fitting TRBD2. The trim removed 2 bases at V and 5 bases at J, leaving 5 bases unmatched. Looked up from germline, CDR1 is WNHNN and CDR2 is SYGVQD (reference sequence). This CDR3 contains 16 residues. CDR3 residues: CASSELAGGPGDTQYF. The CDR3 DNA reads TGCGCCAGCAGTGAGCTAGCGGGAGGGCCTGGAGATACGCAGTATTTT.

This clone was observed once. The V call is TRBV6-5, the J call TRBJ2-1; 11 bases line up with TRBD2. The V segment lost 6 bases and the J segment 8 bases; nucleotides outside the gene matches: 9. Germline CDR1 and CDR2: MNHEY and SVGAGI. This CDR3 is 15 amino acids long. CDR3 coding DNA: TGTGCCAGCAGCAAGACTAGCGGGATCTTATATGAGCAGTTCTTC. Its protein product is CASSKTSGILYEQFF.

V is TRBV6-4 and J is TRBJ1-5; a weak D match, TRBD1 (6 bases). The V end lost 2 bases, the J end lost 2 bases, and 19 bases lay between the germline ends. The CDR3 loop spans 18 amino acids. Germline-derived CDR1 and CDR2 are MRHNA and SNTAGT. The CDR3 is CASSDDRGQLWRNQPQHF. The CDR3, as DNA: TGTGCCAGCAGTGACGACCGGGGACAACTTTGGCGCAATCAGCCCCAGCATTTT.

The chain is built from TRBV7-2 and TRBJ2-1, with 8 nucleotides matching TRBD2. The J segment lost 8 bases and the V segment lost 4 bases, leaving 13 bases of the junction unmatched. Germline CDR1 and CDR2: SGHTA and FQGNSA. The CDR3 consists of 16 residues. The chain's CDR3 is CASSSVGGLVSYEQFF. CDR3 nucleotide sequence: TGTGCCAGCAGCTCTGTGGGGGGACTAGTCTCTTATGAGCAGTTCTTC.

As DNA, the CDR3 is TGTGCCAGCAGGGGACTTGAAGTGGTTGGTGGCTACACCTTC. Translated: CASRGLEVVGGYTF. V is TRBV2 and J is TRBJ1-2; D is possibly TRBD1 (5 bases). The CDR3 runs 14 residues. The ends were cut back, 6 bases at V and 7 bases at J, with 18 bases in the middle. Germline loops: CDR1 SNHLY, CDR2 FYNNEI.

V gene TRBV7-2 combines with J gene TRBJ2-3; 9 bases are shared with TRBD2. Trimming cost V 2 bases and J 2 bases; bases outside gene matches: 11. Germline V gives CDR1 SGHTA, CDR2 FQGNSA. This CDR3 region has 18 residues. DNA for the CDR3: TGTGCCAGCAGCTTAACTTTTTCGACTAGCGGAGTCACAGATACGCAGTATTTT. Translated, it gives CASSLTFSTSGVTDTQYF.

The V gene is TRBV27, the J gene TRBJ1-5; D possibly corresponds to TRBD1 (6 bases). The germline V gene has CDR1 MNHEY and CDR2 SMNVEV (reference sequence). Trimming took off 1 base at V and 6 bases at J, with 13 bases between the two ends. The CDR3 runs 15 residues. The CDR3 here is CASSLWGGAGQPQHF. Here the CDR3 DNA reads TGTGCCAGCAGTTTATGGGGGGGGGCGGGTCAGCCCCAGCATTTT.

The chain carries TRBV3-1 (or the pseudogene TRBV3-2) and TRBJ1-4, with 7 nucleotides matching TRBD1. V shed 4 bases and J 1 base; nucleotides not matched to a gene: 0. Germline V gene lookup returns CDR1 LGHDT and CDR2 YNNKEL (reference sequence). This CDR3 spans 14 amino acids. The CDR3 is CASSRQGTNEKLFF. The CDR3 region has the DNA TGTGCCAGCAGCCGACAGGGAACTAATGAAAAACTGTTTTTT.

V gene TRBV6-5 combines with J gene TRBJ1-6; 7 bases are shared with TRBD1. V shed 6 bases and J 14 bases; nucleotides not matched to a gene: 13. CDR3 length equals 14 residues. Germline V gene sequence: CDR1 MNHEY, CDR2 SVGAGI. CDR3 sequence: CASSQGQSQFTLHF. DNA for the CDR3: TGTGCCAGCAGCCAGGGACAGAGCCAATTTACCCTCCACTTT.

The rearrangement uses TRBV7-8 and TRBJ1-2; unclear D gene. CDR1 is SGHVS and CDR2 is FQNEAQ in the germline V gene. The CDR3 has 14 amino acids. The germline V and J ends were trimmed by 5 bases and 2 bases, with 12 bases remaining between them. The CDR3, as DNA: TGTGCCAGCAGCGTTACGCGGGAAAACTATGGCTACACCTTC. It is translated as CASSVTRENYGYTF. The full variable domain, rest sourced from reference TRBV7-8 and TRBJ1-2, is GAGVSQSPRYKVAKRGQDVALRCDPISGHVSLFWYQQALGQGPEFLTYFQNEAQLDKSGLPSDRFFAERPEGSVSTLKIQRTQQEDSAVYLCASSVTRENYGYTFGSGTRLTVV.

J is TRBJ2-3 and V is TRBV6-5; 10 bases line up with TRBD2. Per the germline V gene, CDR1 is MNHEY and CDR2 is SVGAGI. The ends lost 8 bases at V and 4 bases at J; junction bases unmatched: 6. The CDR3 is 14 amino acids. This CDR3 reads CASGASGRADTQYF. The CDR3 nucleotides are TGTGCCAGCGGGGCTAGCGGGAGAGCAGATACGCAGTATTTT.

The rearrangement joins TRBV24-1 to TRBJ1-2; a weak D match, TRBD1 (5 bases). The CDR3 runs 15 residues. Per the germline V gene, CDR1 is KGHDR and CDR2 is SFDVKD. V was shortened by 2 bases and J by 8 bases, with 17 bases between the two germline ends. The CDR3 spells CATSDSTVSAEGYTF. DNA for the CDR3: TGTGCCACCAGTGATTCGACAGTCTCGGCGGAGGGCTACACCTTC.

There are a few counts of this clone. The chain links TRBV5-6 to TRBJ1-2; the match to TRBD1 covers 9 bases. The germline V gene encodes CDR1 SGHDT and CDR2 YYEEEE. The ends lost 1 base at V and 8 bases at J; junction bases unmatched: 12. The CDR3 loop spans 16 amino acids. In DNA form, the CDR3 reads TGTGCCAGCAGCTTGCCGCCGGGACAGGGTGCGGGGGGCTACACCTTC. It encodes CASSLPPGQGAGGYTF. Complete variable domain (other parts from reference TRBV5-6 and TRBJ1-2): DAGVTQSPTHLIKTRGQQVTLRCSPKSGHDTVSWYQQALGQGPQFIFQYYEEEERQRGNFPDRFSGHQFPNYSSELNVNALLLGDSALYLCASSLPPGQGAGGYTFGSGTRLTVV.

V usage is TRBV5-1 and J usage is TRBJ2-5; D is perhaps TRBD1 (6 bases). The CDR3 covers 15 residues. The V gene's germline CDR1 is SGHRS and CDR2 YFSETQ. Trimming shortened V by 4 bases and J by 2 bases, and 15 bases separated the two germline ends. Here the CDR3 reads CASSPPKGVQETQYF. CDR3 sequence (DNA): TGCGCCAGCAGCCCCCCTAAGGGGGTACAAGAGACCCAGTACTTC.